This T cell receptor (beta chain) was observed in a study of T-cell reconstitution after alpha-beta-depleted transplantation in children. This clonotype was recorded at least ten times. The TCRbeta library was prepared with unique molecular identifiers. TCRdb independently ran MiXCR on the PCR reads; one entry per CDR3 protein. The sample has about 230,000 distinct CDR3 sequences; around 9.7% are singletons. CDR3 length: 14 residues. Germline CDR1 and CDR2: LNHDA and SQIVND (reference sequence). Trimming stripped 6 bases from V and 1 base from J, with 12 bases between. Sequencing was performed on PBMCs from the stem cell graft donor, taken from the stem cell graft. This clonotype originated in a human donor who donated a stem cell graft to a child with SCID. This sequence joins TRBV19 and TRBJ1-1, with D tentatively TRBD1 (6 bases). The DNA for the CDR3 is TGTGCCAGTAGGTTACAGGGACCGAACACTGAAGCTTTCTTT. It specifies CASRLQGPNTEAFF.